In this sample, the clone carrying this TCR beta chain turned up a few times. Single viable CD3+CD4+CD8-CD45RO+ cells were sorted as the memory CD4+ T cells. Deletions cut 5 bases from V and 5 bases from J, with 19 bases between. CDR1 is LNHDA and CDR2 is SQIVND in the germline V gene (reference sequence). The CDR3 is 16 residues long. These data are taken from a study of memory CD4+ T cells and cytomegalovirus serostatus. Measured with immunoSEQ multiplex PCR; TCRdb has only the in-frame clones, and not every one. The sample includes some 58,000 clones, 70% to 80% of them seen just once. This TCR was sampled from an adult in good health and CMV-seronegative. The genes are TRBV19 and TRBJ1-5, with D possibly matching TRBD1 (5 bases). The sample consisted of memory CD4+ T cells from blood. The CDR3 region has the DNA TGTGCCAGTAGTCTCCGACAGCTATCCCTTCATCAGCCCCAGCATTTT. This sequence encodes CASSLRQLSLHQPQHF.